This T cell receptor beta chain was recovered during a study of T cell clonality in common variable immunodeficiency. The CDR3 covers 16 residues. Per the germline V gene, CDR1 is DFQATT and CDR2 is SNEGSKA (reference sequence). V was shortened by 3 bases and J by 0 bases, with 17 bases between the two germline ends. The assay was immunoSEQ multiplex PCR, and TCRdb's table has in-frame clones only and misses some. Singletons are absent from the sample, which has tens of thousands of clones. This clone was seen at least ten times. The read terminates 3 residues before the CDR3 end, so the remaining end is supplied by the germline J gene.

The clonotype originates from a person aged 18 to 70 in good health. V gene TRBV20-1 combines with J gene TRBJ1-1; D unresolved. The sample taken for sequencing was peripheral blood mononuclear cells. The CDR3 loop is CSARSADRGMNTEAFF. Partial CDR3 DNA: TGCAGTGCTAGGTCCGCAGACCGGGGAATGAACACTGAA.